This T cell receptor (beta chain) was sequenced during a study of shared clonotypes between healthy human individuals (dated by TCRdb to about 2020). The study in broad terms: The cohort comprised a couple of women and three men aged 18 to 49 years. Between about 0.8 and 9 billion PBMCs per donor were obtained by leukapheresis. To estimate repertoire size and how much clonotypes are shared between individuals, the study performed deep sequencing of blood TCR repertoires from about 5 healthy adults. Libraries were prepared and TCR repertoires were sequenced by different laboratories using diverse techniques, in order to increase sequencing depth and limit assay-specific biases. Paper-wide results and their limitations: Sampling was restricted to blood, and TCR repertoires in tissues likely differ from the TCR repertoires found in blood. The small number of donors limited the genetic and exposure-history diversity represented. Pairwise subsampling indicated that sequencing depth was expected to affect the degree of clonotype sharing among donors.

V loses 2 bases, J loses 11 bases, and the germline ends lie 18 bases apart. Taken from cysteine to phenylalanine, the CDR3 has 14 residues. The sequence is cut down to CDR3 DNA, 42 bases in frame from base 1. As encoded in the germline V gene, CDR1 is LGHNA while CDR2 is YSLEER. TCR CDR3 regions were amplified from genomic DNA by multiplex PCR using the deep immunoSEQ assay. Genomic DNA extracted from each cell subset was distributed evenly over all wells of several immunoSEQ 96-well plates, and each plate served as one replicate. For unsorted PBMC, approximately 290 ng of genomic DNA, equivalent to around 30,000 T cell genomes, went into each replicate PCR. Genomic DNA from unsorted PBMC was sequenced over ten immunoSEQ deep assay plates. Purified libraries were measured with a Qubit 3.0 fluorometer, size-checked on a Bioanalyzer 2100, and measured again with the KAPA Library Quantification kit. A separate single-read 150-cycle Illumina NextSeq 550 flow cell was used to sequence each immunoSEQ 96-well plate. Processing in the source paper ran as follows. Because only junctional sequences without quality scores were contained in the immunoSEQ output, filtering matching that applied to full-length reads could not be performed. Sequences were annotated with PyIR, a Python wrapper for IgBLAST v1.9, and V/J genes and CDR3 were assigned using IMGT germline references. Any read was removed if the V/J assignment was weak (E-value above 1e-6), the CDR3 was missing, or the read contained stop codons, out-of-frame junctions, or ambiguous translated residues. V3J clonotypes were defined as sequences sharing an identical inferred V gene, J gene, and CDR3 amino acid sequence. Percentage overlap between repertoires was computed as shared unique clonotypes divided by the size of the smaller repertoire. Three approaches were used to assess repertoire richness: RTK rarefaction, the Chao1 estimator, and Recon v2.1 estimates of unobserved clonotypes. TCRdb's version of the immuneACCESS table is confined to in-frame rearrangements and falls short of the full clone set. An unresolved V gene accounts for under half of the shortfall where checked; the remainder is of unknown origin. The V and J calls and clone size come from that table; D and trimming were worked out from the DNA. Across this sample there are about 560,000 clones, with around three quarters seen only once. The ten largest account for around 12% of the sample.

Healthy HIV-negative adults with no recently reported acute infections or vaccinations were included as donors. Every donor was a Caucasian adult living in Nashville, Tennessee, USA. For unsorted samples, some 90 million PBMCs were counted and genomic DNA was extracted with the QIAamp DNA Blood Mini kit. After blood collection by leukapheresis, PBMCs were isolated using Ficoll-Histopaque density gradient centrifugation and then cryopreserved in the vapor phase of liquid nitrogen. This clone has just one count. Its cognate antigen has yet to be identified. It has no much larger one-base neighbor in the sample; base qualities were not kept.

This sequence uses TRBV4-3 and TRBJ1-1, with the D segment identity uncertain. The TCR was taken from a woman in her thirties or forties in good health. Some clones in this sample may be carry-over from other donors' samples. Sequencing was performed on PBMCs. The CDR3 is CASSQQWASAGAFF. The nucleotide sequence is TGCGCCAGCAGCCAACAATGGGCCTCCGCGGGGGCTTTCTTT.